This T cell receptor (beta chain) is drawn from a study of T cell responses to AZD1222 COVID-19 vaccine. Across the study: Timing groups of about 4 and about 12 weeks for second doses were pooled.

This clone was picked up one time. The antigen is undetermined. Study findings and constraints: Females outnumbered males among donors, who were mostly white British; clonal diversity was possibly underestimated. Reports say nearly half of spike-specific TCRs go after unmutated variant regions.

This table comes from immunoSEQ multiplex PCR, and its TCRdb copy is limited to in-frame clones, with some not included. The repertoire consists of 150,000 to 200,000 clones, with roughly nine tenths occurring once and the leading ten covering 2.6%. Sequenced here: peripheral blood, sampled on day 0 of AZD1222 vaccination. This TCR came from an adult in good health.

The CDR3 sequence is CASSQYSTEAFF. Here the CDR3 DNA reads TGTGCCAGCAGCCAGTATTCGACAGAAGCTTTCTTT. V is TRBV3-1 (or the pseudogene TRBV3-2) and J is TRBJ1-1; no firm D call. The CDR3 has 12 residues. Germline V gene lookup returns CDR1 LGHDT and CDR2 YNNKEL (reference sequence). Trimming left V 3 bases short and J 8 bases short, with 10 bases between.